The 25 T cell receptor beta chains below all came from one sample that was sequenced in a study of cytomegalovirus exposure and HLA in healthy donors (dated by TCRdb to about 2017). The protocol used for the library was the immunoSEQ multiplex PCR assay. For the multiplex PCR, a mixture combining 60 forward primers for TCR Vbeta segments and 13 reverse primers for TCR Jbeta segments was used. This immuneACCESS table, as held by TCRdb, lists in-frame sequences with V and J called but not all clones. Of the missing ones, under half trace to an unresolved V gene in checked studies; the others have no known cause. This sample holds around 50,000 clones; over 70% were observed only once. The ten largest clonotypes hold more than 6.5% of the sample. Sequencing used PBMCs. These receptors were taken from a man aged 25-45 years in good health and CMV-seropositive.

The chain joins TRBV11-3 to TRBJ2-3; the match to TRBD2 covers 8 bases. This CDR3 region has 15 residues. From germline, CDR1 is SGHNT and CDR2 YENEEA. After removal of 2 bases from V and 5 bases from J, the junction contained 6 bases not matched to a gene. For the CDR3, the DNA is TGTGCCAGCAGCTTAAATAGCGGGGTTGGAGATACGCAGTATTTT. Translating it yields CASSLNSGVGDTQYF. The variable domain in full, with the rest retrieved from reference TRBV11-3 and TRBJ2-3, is EAGVVQSPRYKIIEKKQPVAFWCNPISGHNTLYWYLQNLGQGPELLIRYENEEAVDDSQLPKDRFSAERLKGVDSTLKIQPAELGDSAVYLCASSLNSGVGDTQYFGPGTRLTVL.

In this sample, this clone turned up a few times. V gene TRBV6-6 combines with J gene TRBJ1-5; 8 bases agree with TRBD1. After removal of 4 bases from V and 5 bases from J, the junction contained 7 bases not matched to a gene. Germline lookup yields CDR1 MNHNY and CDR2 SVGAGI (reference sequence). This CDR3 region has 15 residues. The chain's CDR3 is CASSWNNRGDQPQHF. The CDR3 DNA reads TGTGCCAGCAGTTGGAACAACAGGGGGGATCAGCCCCAGCATTTT.

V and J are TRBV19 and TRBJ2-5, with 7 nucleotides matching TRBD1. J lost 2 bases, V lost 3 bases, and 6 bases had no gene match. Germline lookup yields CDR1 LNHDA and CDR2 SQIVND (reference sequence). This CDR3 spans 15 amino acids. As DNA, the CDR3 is TGTGCCAGTAGTATTGGGACAGCAAGACAAGAGACCCAGTACTTC. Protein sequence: CASSIGTARQETQYF.

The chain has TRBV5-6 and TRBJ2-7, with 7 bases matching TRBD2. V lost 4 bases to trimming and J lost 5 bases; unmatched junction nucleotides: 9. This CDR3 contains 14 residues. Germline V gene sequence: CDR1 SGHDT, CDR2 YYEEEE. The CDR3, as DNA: TGTGCCAGCAGCCCCTGGGGGGGGTCCCACGAGCAGTACTTC. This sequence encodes CASSPWGGSHEQYF.

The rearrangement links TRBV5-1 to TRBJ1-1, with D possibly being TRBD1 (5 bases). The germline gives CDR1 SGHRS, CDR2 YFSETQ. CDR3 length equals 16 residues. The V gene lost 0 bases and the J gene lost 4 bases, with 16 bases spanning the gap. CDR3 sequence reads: CASSLDRQPGGTEAFF. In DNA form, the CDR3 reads TGCGCCAGCAGCTTGGATCGACAACCGGGGGGCACTGAAGCTTTCTTT. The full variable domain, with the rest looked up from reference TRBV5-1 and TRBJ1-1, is KAGVTQTPRYLIKTRGQQVTLSCSPISGHRSVSWYQQTPGQGLQFLFEYFSETQRNKGNFPGRFSGRQFSNSRSEMNVSTLELGDSALYLCASSLDRQPGGTEAFFGQGTRLTVV.

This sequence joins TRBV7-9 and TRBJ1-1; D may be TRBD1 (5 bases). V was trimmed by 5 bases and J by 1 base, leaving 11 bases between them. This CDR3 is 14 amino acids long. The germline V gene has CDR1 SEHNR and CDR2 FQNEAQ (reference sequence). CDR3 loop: CASSDPGGNTEAFF. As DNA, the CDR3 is TGTGCCAGCAGCGACCCGGGGGGGAACACTGAAGCTTTCTTT.

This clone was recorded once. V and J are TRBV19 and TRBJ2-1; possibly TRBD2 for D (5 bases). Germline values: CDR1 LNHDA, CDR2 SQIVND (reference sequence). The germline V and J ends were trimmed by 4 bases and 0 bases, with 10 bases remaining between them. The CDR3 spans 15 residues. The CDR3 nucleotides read TGTGCCAGTAGTAAGGGAGCCAGCTCCTACAATGAGCAGTTCTTC. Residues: CASSKGASSYNEQFF.

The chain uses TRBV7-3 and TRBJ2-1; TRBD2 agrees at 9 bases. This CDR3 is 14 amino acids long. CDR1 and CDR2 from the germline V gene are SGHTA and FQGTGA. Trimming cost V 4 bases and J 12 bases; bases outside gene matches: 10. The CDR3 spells CASSSGTSQVRQFF. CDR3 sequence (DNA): TGTGCCAGCAGCTCAGGGACTAGCCAAGTCCGGCAGTTCTTC. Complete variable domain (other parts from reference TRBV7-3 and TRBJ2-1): GAGVSQTPSNKVTEKGKYVELRCDPISGHTALYWYRQSLGQGPEFLIYFQGTGAADDSGLPNDRFFAVRPEGSVSTLKIQRTERGDSAVYLCASSSGTSQVRQFFGPGTRLTVL.

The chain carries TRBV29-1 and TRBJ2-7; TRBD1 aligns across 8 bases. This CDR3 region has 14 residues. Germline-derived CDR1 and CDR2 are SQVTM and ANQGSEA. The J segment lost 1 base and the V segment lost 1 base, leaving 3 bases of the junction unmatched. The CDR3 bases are TGCAGCGTTGAAGGGTGGACAGGGTCCTACGAGCAGTACTTC. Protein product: CSVEGWTGSYEQYF.

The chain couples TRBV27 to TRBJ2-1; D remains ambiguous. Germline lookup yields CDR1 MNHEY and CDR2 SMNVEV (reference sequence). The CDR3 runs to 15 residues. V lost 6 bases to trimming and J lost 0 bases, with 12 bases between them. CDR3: CASSPYSSSYNEQFF. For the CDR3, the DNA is TGTGCCAGCAGCCCCTACTCGAGCTCCTACAATGAGCAGTTCTTC.

CDR3 region: CASNPGTSGGPRYF. In nucleotides, the CDR3 is TGTGCCAGCAACCCCGGGACTAGCGGGGGGCCTAGGTACTTC. This chain uses TRBV6-5 with TRBJ2-7; 15 nucleotides align to TRBD2. V shed 7 bases and J 12 bases; nucleotides not matched to a gene: 10. Germline CDR1 is MNHEY and CDR2 is SVGAGI. This CDR3 spans 14 amino acids.

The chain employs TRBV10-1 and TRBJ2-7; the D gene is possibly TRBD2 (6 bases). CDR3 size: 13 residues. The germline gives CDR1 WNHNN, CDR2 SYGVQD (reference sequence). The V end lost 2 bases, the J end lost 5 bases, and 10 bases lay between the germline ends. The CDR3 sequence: CASSEIGTDEQYF. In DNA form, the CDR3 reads TGCGCCAGCAGTGAGATCGGGACTGACGAGCAGTACTTC.

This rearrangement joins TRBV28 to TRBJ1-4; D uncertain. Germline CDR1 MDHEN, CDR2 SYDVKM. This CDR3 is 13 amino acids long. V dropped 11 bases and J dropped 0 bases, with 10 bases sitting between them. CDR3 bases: TGTGCCGGTACCAGTGCAACTAATGAAAAACTGTTTTTT. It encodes CAGTSATNEKLFF.

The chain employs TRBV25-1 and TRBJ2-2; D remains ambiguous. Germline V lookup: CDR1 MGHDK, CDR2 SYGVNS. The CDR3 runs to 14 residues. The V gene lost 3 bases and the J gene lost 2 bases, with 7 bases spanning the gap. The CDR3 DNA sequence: TGTGCCAGCAGTGACGACTTCAACACCGGGGAGCTGTTTTTT. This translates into CASSDDFNTGELFF. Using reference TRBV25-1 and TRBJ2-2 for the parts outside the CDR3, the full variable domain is EADIYQTPRYLVIGTGKKITLECSQTMGHDKMYWYQQDPGMELHLIHYSYGVNSTEKGDLSSESTVSRIRTEHFPLTLESARPSHTSQYLCASSDDFNTGELFFGEGSRLTVL.

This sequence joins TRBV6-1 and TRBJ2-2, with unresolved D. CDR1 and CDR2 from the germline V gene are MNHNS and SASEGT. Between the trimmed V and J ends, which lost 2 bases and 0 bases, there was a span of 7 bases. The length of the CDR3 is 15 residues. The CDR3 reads CASSEINTNTGELFF. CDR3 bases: TGTGCCAGCAGTGAAATAAACACGAACACCGGGGAGCTGTTTTTT.

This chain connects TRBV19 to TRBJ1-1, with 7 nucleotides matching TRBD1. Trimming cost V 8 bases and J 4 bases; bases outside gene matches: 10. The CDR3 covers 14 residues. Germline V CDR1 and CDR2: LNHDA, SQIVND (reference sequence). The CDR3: CASSPKQGSTEAFF. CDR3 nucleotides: TGTGCCAGTTCCCCCAAACAGGGGAGCACTGAAGCTTTCTTT.

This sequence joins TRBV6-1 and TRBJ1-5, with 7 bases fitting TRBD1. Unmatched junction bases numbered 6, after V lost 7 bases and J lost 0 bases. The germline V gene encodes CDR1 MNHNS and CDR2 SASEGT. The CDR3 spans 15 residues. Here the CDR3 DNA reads TGTGCCAGCACCACGGACAGGCTTAGCAATCAGCCCCAGCATTTT. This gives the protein CASTTDRLSNQPQHF.

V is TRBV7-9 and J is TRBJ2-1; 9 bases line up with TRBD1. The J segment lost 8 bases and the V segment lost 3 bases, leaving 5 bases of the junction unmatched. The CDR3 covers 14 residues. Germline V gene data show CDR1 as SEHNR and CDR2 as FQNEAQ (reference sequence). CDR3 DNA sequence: TGTGCCAGCAGCTTGTGGACAGGGGAACATGAGCAGTTCTTC. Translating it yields CASSLWTGEHEQFF.

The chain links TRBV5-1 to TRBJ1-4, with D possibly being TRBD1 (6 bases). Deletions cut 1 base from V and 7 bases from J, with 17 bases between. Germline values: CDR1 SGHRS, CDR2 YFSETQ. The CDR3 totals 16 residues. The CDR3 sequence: CASSLFVQGLGEKLFF. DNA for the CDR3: TGCGCCAGCAGCTTGTTCGTGCAGGGGCTGGGTGAAAAACTGTTTTTT.

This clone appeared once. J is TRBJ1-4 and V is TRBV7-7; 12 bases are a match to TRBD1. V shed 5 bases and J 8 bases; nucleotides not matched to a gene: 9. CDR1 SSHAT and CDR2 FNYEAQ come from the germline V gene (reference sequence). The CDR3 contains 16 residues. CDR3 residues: CASSAGTGGAWEKLFF. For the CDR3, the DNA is TGTGCCAGCAGCGCCGGGACAGGGGGCGCGTGGGAAAAACTGTTTTTT.

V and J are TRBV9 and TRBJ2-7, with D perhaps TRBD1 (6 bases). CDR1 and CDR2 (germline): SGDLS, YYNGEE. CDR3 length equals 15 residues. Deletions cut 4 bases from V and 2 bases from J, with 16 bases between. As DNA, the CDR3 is TGTGCCAGCAGCACACAGACAGGCGCTCCCTACGAGCAGTACTTC. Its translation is CASSTQTGAPYEQYF.

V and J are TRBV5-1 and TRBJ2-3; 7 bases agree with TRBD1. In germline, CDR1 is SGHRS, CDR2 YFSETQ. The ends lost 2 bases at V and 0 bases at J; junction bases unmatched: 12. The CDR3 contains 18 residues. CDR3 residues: CASSLNEGARLSTDTQYF. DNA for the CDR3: TGCGCCAGCAGCTTAAACGAGGGGGCGCGGCTTAGCACAGATACGCAGTATTTT.

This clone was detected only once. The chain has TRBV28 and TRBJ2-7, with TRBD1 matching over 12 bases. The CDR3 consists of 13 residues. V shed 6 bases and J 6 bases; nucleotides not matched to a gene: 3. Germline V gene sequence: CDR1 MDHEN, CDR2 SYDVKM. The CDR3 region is CASRGTGGGEQYF. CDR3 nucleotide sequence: TGTGCCAGCAGGGGGACAGGGGGCGGCGAGCAGTACTTC.

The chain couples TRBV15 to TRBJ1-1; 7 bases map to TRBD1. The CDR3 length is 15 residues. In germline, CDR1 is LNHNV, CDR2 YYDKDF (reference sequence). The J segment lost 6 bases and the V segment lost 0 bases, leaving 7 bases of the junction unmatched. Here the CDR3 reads CATSRDSTGTAEAFF. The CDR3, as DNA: TGTGCCACCAGCAGAGATTCGACAGGGACCGCTGAAGCTTTCTTT.

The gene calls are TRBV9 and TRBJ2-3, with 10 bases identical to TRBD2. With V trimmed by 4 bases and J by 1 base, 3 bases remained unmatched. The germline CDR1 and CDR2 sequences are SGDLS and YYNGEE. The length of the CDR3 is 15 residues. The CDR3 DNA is TGTGCCAGCAGCCTTGGGACTAGCGGCACAGATACGCAGTATTTT. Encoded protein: CASSLGTSGTDTQYF. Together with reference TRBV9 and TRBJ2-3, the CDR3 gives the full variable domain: DSGVTQTPKHLITATGQRVTLRCSPRSGDLSVYWYQQSLDQGLQFLIQYYNGEERAKGNILERFSAQQFPDLHSELNLSSLELGDSALYFCASSLGTSGTDTQYFGPGTRLTVL.